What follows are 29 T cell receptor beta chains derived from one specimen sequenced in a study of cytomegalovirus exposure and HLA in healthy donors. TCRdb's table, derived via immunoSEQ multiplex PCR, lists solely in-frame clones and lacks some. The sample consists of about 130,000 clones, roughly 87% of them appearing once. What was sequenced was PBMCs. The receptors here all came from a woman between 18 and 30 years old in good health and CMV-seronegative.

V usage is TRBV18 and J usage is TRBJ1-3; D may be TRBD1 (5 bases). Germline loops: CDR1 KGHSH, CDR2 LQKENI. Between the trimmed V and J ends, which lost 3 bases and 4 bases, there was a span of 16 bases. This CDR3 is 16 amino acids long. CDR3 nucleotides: TGTGCCAGCTCACCCGATGGGGCTTGGTCAGGAAACACCATATATTTT. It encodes CASSPDGAWSGNTIYF. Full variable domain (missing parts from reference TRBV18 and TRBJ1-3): NAGVMQNPRHLVRRRGQEARLRCSPMKGHSHVYWYRQLPEEGLKFMVYLQKENIIDESGMPKERFSAEFPKEGPSILRIQQVVRGDSAAYFCASSPDGAWSGNTIYFGEGSWLTVV.

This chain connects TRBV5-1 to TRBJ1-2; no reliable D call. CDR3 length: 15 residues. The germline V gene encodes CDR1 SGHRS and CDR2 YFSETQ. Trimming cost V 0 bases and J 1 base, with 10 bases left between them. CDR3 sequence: CASSLGSTGNYGYTF. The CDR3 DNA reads TGCGCCAGCAGCTTGGGGTCTACTGGTAACTATGGCTACACCTTC.

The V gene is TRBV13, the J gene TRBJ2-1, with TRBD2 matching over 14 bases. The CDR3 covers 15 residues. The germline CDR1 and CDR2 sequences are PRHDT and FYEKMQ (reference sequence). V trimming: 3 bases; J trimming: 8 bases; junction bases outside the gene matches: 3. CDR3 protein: CASSLGLAGVYEQFF. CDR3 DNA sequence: TGTGCCAGCAGCTTGGGACTAGCGGGAGTGTATGAGCAGTTCTTC.

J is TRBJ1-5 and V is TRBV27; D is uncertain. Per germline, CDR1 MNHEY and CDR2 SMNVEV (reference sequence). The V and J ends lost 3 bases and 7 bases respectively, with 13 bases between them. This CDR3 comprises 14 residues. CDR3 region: CASSFFQAGQPQHF. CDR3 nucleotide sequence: TGTGCCAGCAGTTTCTTCCAGGCGGGACAGCCCCAGCATTTT.

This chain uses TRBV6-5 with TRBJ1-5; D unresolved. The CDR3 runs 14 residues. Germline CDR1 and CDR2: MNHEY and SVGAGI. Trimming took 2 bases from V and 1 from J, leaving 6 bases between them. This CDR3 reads CASSYRSSNQPQHF. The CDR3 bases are TGTGCCAGCAGTTACCGGTCGAGCAATCAGCCCCAGCATTTT.

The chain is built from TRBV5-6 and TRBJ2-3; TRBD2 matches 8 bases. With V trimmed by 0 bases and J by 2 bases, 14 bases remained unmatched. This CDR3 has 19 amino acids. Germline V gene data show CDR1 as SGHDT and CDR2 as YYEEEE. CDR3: CASSLGLALTRMNTDTQYF. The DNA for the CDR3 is TGTGCCAGCAGCTTGGGACTAGCGCTTACTAGGATGAACACAGATACGCAGTATTTT.

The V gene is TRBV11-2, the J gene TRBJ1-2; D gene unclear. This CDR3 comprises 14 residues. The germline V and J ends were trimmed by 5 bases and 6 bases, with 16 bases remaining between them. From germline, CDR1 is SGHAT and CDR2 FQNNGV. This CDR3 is CASSLGLGRDGYTF. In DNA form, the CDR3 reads TGTGCCAGCAGCCTCGGACTGGGGAGGGATGGCTACACCTTC.

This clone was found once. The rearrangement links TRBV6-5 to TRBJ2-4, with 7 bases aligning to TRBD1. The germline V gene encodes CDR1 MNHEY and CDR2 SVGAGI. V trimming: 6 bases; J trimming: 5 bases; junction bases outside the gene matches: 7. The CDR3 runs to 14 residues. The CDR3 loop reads CASSSDRVENIQYF. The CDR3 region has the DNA TGTGCCAGCAGCTCCGACAGGGTTGAAAACATTCAGTACTTC.

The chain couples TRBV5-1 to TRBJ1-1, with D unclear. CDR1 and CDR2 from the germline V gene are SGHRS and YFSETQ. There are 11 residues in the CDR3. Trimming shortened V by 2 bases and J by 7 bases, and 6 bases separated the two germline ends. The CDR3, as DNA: TGCGCCAGCAGCTTAGCGGGTGAAGCTTTCTTT. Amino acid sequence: CASSLAGEAFF.

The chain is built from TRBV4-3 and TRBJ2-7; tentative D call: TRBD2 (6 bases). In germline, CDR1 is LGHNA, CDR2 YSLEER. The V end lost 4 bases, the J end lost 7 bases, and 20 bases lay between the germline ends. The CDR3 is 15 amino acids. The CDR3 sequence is CASSLGTGQMGEQYF. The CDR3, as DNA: TGCGCCAGCAGCCTTGGGACTGGCCAGATGGGAGAGCAGTACTTC.

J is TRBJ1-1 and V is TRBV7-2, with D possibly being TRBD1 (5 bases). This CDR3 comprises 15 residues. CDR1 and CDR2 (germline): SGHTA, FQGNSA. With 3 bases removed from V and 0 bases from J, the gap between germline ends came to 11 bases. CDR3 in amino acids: CASSFGGSMNTEAFF. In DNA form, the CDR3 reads TGTGCCAGCAGCTTCGGGGGGAGCATGAACACTGAAGCTTTCTTT.

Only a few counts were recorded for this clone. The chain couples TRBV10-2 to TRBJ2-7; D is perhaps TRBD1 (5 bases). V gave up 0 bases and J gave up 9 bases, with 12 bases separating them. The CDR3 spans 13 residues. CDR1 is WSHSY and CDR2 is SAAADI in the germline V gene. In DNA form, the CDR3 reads TGCGCCAGCAGTGAGTCGGGGTTCAGGGCGCAGTACGTC. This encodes CASSESGFRAQYV.

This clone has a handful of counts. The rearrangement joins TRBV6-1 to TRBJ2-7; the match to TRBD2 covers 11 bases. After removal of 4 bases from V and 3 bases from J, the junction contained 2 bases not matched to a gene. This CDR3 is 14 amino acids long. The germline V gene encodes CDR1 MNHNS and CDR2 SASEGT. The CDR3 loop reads CASSVTSGSYEQYF. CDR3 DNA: TGTGCCAGCAGTGTAACTAGCGGGAGCTACGAGCAGTACTTC.

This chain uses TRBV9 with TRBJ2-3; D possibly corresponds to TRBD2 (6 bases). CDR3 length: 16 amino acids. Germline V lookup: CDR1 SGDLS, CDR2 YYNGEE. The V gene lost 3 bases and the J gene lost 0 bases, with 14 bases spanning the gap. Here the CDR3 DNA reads TGTGCCAGCAGCGGGCGCGGGGACTTAAGCACAGATACGCAGTATTTT. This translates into CASSGRGDLSTDTQYF.

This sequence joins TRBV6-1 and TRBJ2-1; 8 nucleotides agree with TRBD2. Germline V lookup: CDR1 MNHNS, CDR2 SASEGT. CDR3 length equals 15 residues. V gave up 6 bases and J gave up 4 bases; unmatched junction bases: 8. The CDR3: CASRGLAGAYNEQFF. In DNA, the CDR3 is TGTGCCAGCAGGGGGCTAGCGGGCGCGTACAATGAGCAGTTCTTC.

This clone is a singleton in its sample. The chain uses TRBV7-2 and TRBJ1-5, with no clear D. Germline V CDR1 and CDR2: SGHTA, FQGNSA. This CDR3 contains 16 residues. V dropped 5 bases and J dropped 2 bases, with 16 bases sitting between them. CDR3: CASSTSVTVGNQPQHF. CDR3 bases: TGTGCCAGCAGCACTAGCGTCACCGTAGGCAATCAGCCCCAGCATTTT.

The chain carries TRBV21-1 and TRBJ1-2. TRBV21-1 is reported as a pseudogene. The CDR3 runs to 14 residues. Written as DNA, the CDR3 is TGTGCCAGCAGCAAAGGTAGCTTACACTATGGCTACACCTTC. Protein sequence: CASSKGSLHYGYTF.

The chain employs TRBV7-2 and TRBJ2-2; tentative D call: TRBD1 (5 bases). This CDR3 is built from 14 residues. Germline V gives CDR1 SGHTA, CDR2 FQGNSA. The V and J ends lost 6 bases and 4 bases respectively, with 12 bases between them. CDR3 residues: CASSWGSVTGELFF. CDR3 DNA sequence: TGTGCCAGCAGTTGGGGCTCTGTCACCGGGGAGCTGTTTTTT.

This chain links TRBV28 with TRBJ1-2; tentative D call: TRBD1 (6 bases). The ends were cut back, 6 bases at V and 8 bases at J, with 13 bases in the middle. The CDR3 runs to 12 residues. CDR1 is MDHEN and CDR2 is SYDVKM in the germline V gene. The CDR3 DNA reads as TGTGCCAGCAGCTGGGGGGGCTCGGGCTACACCTTC. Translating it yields CASSWGGSGYTF.

CDR3 residues: CASSDPGNQPQHF. The CDR3 region has the DNA TGTGCCAGCAGTGATCCAGGGAATCAGCCCCAGCATTTT. The chain couples TRBV6-1 to TRBJ1-5; TRBD1 might be the D (5 bases). CDR1 MNHNS and CDR2 SASEGT come from the germline V gene. The V end lost 3 bases, the J end lost 4 bases, and 7 bases lay between the germline ends. The CDR3 has 13 residues.

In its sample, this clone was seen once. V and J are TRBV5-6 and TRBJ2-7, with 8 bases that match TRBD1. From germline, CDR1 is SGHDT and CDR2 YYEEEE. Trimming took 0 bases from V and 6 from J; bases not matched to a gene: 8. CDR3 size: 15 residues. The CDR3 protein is CASSLGTGWDGEQYF. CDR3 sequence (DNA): TGTGCCAGCAGCTTGGGGACAGGGTGGGATGGCGAGCAGTACTTC.

In DNA, the CDR3 is TGCGCCAGCAGCTTGGCTCTTGGACAGGGATCTGGCTACACCTTC. This sequence encodes CASSLALGQGSGYTF. The V and J genes are TRBV5-1 and TRBJ1-2; 8 bases map to TRBD1. This CDR3 comprises 15 residues. CDR1 and CDR2 from the germline V gene are SGHRS and YFSETQ. Unmatched junction bases numbered 8, after V lost 0 bases and J lost 7 bases.

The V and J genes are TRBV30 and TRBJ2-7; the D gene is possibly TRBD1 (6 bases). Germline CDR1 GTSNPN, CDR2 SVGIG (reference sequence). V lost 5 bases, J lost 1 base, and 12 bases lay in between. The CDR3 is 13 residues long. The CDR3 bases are TGTGCCTGGGGACAGCTCGATTCCTACGAGCAGTACTTC. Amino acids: CAWGQLDSYEQYF.

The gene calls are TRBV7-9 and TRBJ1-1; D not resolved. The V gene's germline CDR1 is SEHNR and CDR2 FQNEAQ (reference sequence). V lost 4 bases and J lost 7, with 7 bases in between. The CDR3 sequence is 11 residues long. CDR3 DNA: TGTGCCAGCAGCTCCCAGGTTGAAGCTTTCTTT. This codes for CASSSQVEAFF. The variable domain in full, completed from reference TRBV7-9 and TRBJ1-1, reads DTGVSQNPRHKITKRGQNVTFRCDPISEHNRLYWYRQTLGQGPEFLTYFQNEAQLEKSRLLSDRFSAERPKGSFSTLEIQRTEQGDSAMYLCASSSQVEAFFGQGTRLTVV.

This chain's CDR3 is CSVISSGRDNEQFF. DNA for the CDR3: TGCAGCGTTATTTCCAGCGGGAGGGACAATGAGCAGTTCTTC. The chain is built from TRBV29-1 and TRBJ2-1; 10 bases match TRBD2. CDR3 length: 14 residues. The junction had 6 bases not matched to a gene; V was cut back by 5 bases and J by 5 bases. CDR1 and CDR2 from the germline V gene are SQVTM and ANQGSEA.

Here the CDR3 DNA reads TGTGCCAGCAGCCCCGGGACTAGCGGGGGGGCCGAAGATACGCAGTATTTT. Its translation: CASSPGTSGGAEDTQYF. The chain employs TRBV5-4 and TRBJ2-3; 16 bases are shared with TRBD2. CDR1 is SGHNT and CDR2 is YYREEE in the germline V gene (reference sequence). The V gene end was trimmed by 4 bases and the J gene end by 5 bases; junction bases not matched to a gene: 7. This CDR3 has 17 amino acids.

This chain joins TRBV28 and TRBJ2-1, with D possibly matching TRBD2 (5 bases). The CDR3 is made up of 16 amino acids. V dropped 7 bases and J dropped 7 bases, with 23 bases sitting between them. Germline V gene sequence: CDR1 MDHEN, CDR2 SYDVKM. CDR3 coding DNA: TGTGCCAGCACCTCCTGGGCAGGAGGACGGTCGAATGAGCAGTTCTTC. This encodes CASTSWAGGRSNEQFF. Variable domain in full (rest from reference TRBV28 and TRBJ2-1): DVKVTQSSRYLVKRTGEKVFLECVQDMDHENMFWYRQDPGLGLRLIYFSYDVKMKEKGDIPEGYSVSREKKERFSLILESASTNQTSMYLCASTSWAGGRSNEQFFGPGTRLTVL.

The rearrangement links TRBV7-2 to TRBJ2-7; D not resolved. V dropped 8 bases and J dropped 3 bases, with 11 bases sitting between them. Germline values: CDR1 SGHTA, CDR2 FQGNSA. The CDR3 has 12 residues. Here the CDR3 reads CASRGSDYEQYF. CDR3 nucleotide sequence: TGTGCCAGCCGCGGATCCGACTACGAGCAGTACTTC. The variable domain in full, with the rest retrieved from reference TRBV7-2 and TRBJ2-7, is GAGVSQSPSNKVTEKGKDVELRCDPISGHTALYWYRQSLGQGLEFLIYFQGNSAPDKSGLPSDRFSAERTGGSVSTLTIQRTQQEDSAVYLCASRGSDYEQYFGPGTRLTVT.

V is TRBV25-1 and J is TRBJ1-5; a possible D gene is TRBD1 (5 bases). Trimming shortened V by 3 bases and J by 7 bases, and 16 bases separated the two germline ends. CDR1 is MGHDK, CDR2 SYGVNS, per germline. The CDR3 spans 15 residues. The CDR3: CASSDQGPGEQPQHF. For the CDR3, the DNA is TGTGCCAGCAGTGACCAGGGACCGGGAGAACAGCCCCAGCATTTT.